This T cell receptor beta chain originates from a study of blood T cell repertoires in COVID-19. Study information: Sources were T cells, B-cell-depleted T cells, or PBMCs; the material itself was cDNA or gDNA.

Assay: immunoSEQ multiplex PCR; the TCRdb copy retains only in-frame clones and omits some. Among 150,000 to 250,000 clones listed, roughly four fifths were seen once. V gave up 4 bases and J gave up 8 bases; unmatched junction bases: 16. The CDR3 has 17 residues. Germline V gene data show CDR1 as SGHTA and CDR2 as FQGNSA. This clone has just one count. The genes are TRBV7-2 and TRBJ1-2; TRBD1 agrees at 10 bases. The sequence was obtained from a man aged 35 to 55 who had recovered from COVID-19. The sequenced material came from PBMCs or T cells enriched from blood (not recorded which). The chain's CDR3 is CASSYSGTGAFLGGYTF. The CDR3 bases are TGTGCCAGCAGCTATTCCGGGACAGGGGCTTTTTTAGGGGGCTACACCTTC.